This T cell receptor beta chain originates from a study of blood T cell repertoires in COVID-19. The V gene end was trimmed by 6 bases and the J gene end by 2 bases; junction bases not matched to a gene: 8. Looked up from germline, CDR1 is MNHEY and CDR2 is SMNVEV (reference sequence). This CDR3 is built from 15 residues. Authors' processing steps: Nucleated cell number was recorded as an estimate derived from reference gene primer amplification. Sequencing was performed with immunoSEQ multiplex PCR; in TCRdb, only in-frame clones are kept and a portion is missing. That table gives V, J and clone size, and the DNA gave D and trimming. The sample lists about 250,000 clones, just under 85% occurring once.

Sequencing was carried out using peripheral blood. This clonotype was obtained from a woman in her fifties or sixties with active or convalescent COVID-19. The chain links TRBV27 to TRBJ2-5; TRBD2 matches at 8 bases. Here the CDR3 reads CASRTGGTRQETQYF. The DNA of the CDR3 is TGTGCCAGCAGGACGGGAGGGACGCGGCAAGAGACCCAGTACTTC.